Each of the 4 T cell receptor beta chains below was sequenced from the same sample in a study of blood T cell repertoires in COVID-19. TCRdb keeps only in-frame clones here, not all; method: immunoSEQ multiplex PCR. The table shows around 120,000 clones, with about 85% occurring only once. The sequenced sample was peripheral blood. These TCRs come from a man between 65 and 85 years old with acute or convalescent COVID-19.

The chain is built from TRBV6-5 and TRBJ2-7; the match to TRBD1 covers 7 bases. CDR1 MNHEY and CDR2 SVGAGI come from the germline V gene. The V gene end was trimmed by 8 bases and the J gene end by 1 base; junction bases not matched to a gene: 8. The length of the CDR3 is 14 residues. CDR3 sequence (DNA): TGTGCCAGCCGACGACAGGGTCCATCCTACGAGCAGTACTTC. Its translation: CASRRQGPSYEQYF.

The chain links TRBV19 to TRBJ1-1; the match to TRBD1 covers 7 bases. This CDR3 spans 14 amino acids. Trimming at V came to 4 bases and at J to 7 bases, leaving 9 bases not matched to a gene. Germline-derived CDR1 and CDR2 are LNHDA and SQIVND (reference sequence). The CDR3: CASSTQGRAFEAFF. CDR3 bases: TGTGCCAGTAGTACACAGGGGCGCGCATTTGAAGCTTTCTTT.

The J gene is TRBJ1-6, the V gene TRBV5-4; no clear D. The CDR3 is 13 amino acids. V lost 1 base and J 9 bases, leaving 8 bases between the germline ends. Germline CDR1 reads SGHNT; CDR2 reads YYREEE (reference sequence). The CDR3 reads CASSLRGSSPLHF. The DNA for the CDR3 is TGTGCCAGCAGCTTGAGAGGGTCTTCACCCCTCCACTTT.

This clone was counted a few times. The gene calls are TRBV29-1 and TRBJ2-3; no firm D call. The length of the CDR3 is 11 residues. The germline CDR1 and CDR2 sequences are SQVTM and ANQGSEA. With 6 bases removed from V and 4 bases from J, the gap between germline ends came to 8 bases. For the CDR3, the DNA is TGCAGCGTGGTACTCGCAGATACGCAGTATTTT. It encodes CSVVLADTQYF.